This is a list of T cell receptor beta chains from one sample in a study of identical twins. TCRdb reprocessed the 5' RACE reads with MiXCR, giving one entry per CDR3 protein. The table shows about 520,000 distinct CDR3 sequences, with less than 25% occurring only once. These same records also appear under a second study, on T cells expressing NK-cell markers.

The sequencing sample was made of CD4+ T cells sorted from blood. The receptors were sampled from a woman aged 18-29 years in good health. CDR3s include the opening cysteine and the closing phenylalanine or tryptophan. D genes are given only for firm matches. Some rows have no size entry. The others give once, few or many, or a class for an expanded clone.

NA,TRBV15,few,TRBJ2-3,CATSRDRGRDTQYF,TGTGCCACCAGCAGAGACAGGGGTAGAGATACGCAGTATTTT
TRBD1,TRBV24-1,NA,TRBJ2-5,CATSASDGTGLETQYF,TGTGCCACCAGTGCCTCCGACGGGACAGGGCTAGAGACCCAGTACTTC
NA,TRBV7-9,few,TRBJ2-7,CASSSPEASGVEQYF,TGTGCCAGCAGCTCCCCCGAGGCCTCAGGGGTCGAGCAGTACTTC
NA,TRBV7-9,few,TRBJ1-1,CASRSGRSNTEAFF,TGTGCCAGCAGATCGGGACGATCGAACACTGAAGCTTTCTTT
NA,TRBV10-3,few,TRBJ2-7,CAIGDSIYEQYF,TGTGCCATCGGTGACAGCATCTACGAGCAGTACTTC
NA,TRBV7-9,many,TRBJ1-1,CASSLEIGDLGRAFF,TGTGCCAGCAGCTTAGAGATCGGAGATCTCGGTCGAGCTTTCTTT
TRBD2,TRBV9,NA,TRBJ2-7,CASSVVGLAFYEQYF,TGTGCCAGCAGCGTAGTGGGACTAGCGTTCTACGAGCAGTACTTC
TRBD1,TRBV5-8,few,TRBJ1-6,CASSRDSSYNSPLHF,TGTGCCAGCAGCCGGGACAGCTCCTATAATTCACCCCTCCACTTT
NA,TRBV5-1,NA,TRBJ2-7,CASSLEGRRYEQYF,TGCGCCAGCAGCTTGGAAGGCCGGAGGTACGAGCAGTACTTC
TRBD1,TRBV6-2/TRBV6-3,many,TRBJ2-7,CASSYSGTGGHEQYF,TGTGCCAGCAGTTACTCCGGAACAGGGGGCCACGAGCAGTACTTC
NA,TRBV10-3,few,TRBJ1-4,CAIRQDLNEKLFF,TGTGCCATCCGACAGGACCTTAATGAAAAACTGTTTTTT
NA,TRBV20-1,NA,TRBJ2-7,CSARLFHYEQYF,TGCAGTGCCCGTTTATTTCACTACGAGCAGTACTTC
NA,TRBV5-4,NA,TRBJ2-5,CASSFGGSNQETQYF,TGTGCCAGCAGCTTTGGGGGGAGTAACCAAGAGACCCAGTACTTC
TRBD2,TRBV3-1,NA,TRBJ2-5,CASSWGAAGGPPTQYF,TGTGCCAGCAGCTGGGGGGCAGCGGGGGGTCCCCCCACCCAGTACTTC
NA,TRBV7-9,once,TRBJ2-1,CASSSYEQFF,TGTGCCAGCAGCTCGTATGAGCAGTTCTTC
NA,TRBV25-1,NA,TRBJ2-5,CASRDHKTQYF,TGTGCCAGCAGGGACCACAAGACCCAGTACTTC
NA,TRBV10-3,NA,TRBJ1-5,CAISESGRNQPQHF,TGTGCCATCAGTGAGTCGGGGAGGAATCAGCCCCAGCATTTT
TRBD2,TRBV5-1,few,TRBJ2-5,CASSGRAGGVETQYF,TGCGCCAGCAGCGGGAGAGCGGGAGGGGTGGAGACCCAGTACTTC
TRBD2,TRBV29-1,few,TRBJ2-1,CSVEAPSGAVGNEQFF,TGCAGCGTTGAAGCCCCCAGCGGGGCGGTTGGGAATGAGCAGTTCTTC
NA,TRBV6-6,NA,TRBJ1-2,CASGKEAGYTF,TGTGCCAGCGGAAAGGAAGCTGGCTACACCTTC
NA,TRBV20-1,NA,TRBJ2-2,CSARGSSANTGELFF,TGCAGTGCTAGAGGAAGTAGCGCGAACACCGGGGAGCTGTTTTTT
TRBD1,TRBV7-2,few,TRBJ2-7,CASRGDGAGGREQYF,TGTGCCAGCAGGGGAGACGGGGCAGGGGGTCGAGAGCAGTACTTC
TRBD2,TRBV20-1,NA,TRBJ2-2,CSARLAGGDTGELFF,TGCAGTGCTAGACTAGCGGGGGGCGACACCGGGGAGCTGTTTTTT
TRBD1,TRBV19,NA,TRBJ1-5,CASTKGTRTGPGQPQHF,TGTGCCAGTACCAAGGGGACCCGGACAGGGCCGGGCCAGCCCCAGCATTTT
NA,TRBV7-9,NA,TRBJ1-1,CASRPREGREDTEAFF,TGTGCCAGCAGACCTCGAGAGGGACGGGAGGACACTGAAGCTTTCTTT
TRBD1,TRBV3-1,few,TRBJ2-6,CASSQGQGYSGANVLTF,TGTGCCAGCAGCCAAGGACAGGGGTACTCTGGGGCCAACGTCCTGACTTTC
TRBD2,TRBV9,NA,TRBJ2-1,CASSVAGAGYNEQFF,TGTGCCAGCAGCGTAGCGGGAGCGGGGTACAATGAGCAGTTCTTC
TRBD1,TRBV20-1,few,TRBJ2-1,CSARDRRTGGEHEQFF,TGCAGTGCTAGAGATCGAAGGACAGGGGGTGAGCATGAGCAGTTCTTC
NA,TRBV20-1,medium-sized,TRBJ1-5,CSARDGREAQPQHF,TGCAGTGCTAGAGATGGCAGGGAGGCCCAGCCCCAGCATTTT
NA,TRBV3-1,few,TRBJ2-5,CASSQDQGYQETQYF,TGTGCCAGCAGCCAAGATCAGGGTTACCAAGAGACCCAGTACTTC
NA,TRBV5-1,few,TRBJ2-7,CASRPGQGDEQYF,TGCGCCAGCAGGCCCGGCCAGGGCGACGAGCAGTACTTC
TRBD1,TRBV6-5,NA,TRBJ1-2,CASSSTPGTVAGGYTF,TGTGCCAGCAGTTCAACACCAGGGACAGTGGCGGGTGGCTACACCTTC
NA,TRBV7-9,many,TRBJ1-5,CASSLGNLLDQPQHF,TGTGCCAGCAGCTTAGGCAACCTCCTTGATCAGCCCCAGCATTTT
NA,TRBV5-4,NA,TRBJ2-3,CASSPGSRGTDTQYF,TGTGCCAGCAGCCCGGGCTCACGGGGTACAGATACGCAGTATTTT
TRBD2,TRBV6-2/TRBV6-3,many,TRBJ2-5,CASRWTSGASRETQYF,TGTGCCAGCAGATGGACTAGCGGGGCCTCAAGGGAGACCCAGTACTTC
TRBD2,TRBV20-1,NA,TRBJ2-7,CSARRTASGRPYEQYF,TGCAGTGCTAGGAGGACCGCTAGCGGGAGACCCTACGAGCAGTACTTC
TRBD2,TRBV20-1,few,TRBJ2-7,CSASPAGDSYEQYF,TGCAGTGCTAGCCCGGCGGGGGACTCCTACGAGCAGTACTTC
NA,TRBV7-2,many,TRBJ2-7,CASSLGRTYEQYF,TGTGCCAGCAGTTTAGGGCGGACCTACGAGCAGTACTTC
NA,TRBV18,few,TRBJ2-7,CASSSSRLNYEQYF,TGTGCCAGCTCGTCTAGCCGCCTCAACTACGAGCAGTACTTC
NA,TRBV20-1,few,TRBJ2-3,CSARAQLSTDTQYF,TGCAGTGCTAGAGCGCAGCTAAGCACAGATACGCAGTATTTT
NA,TRBV12-3/TRBV12-4,few,TRBJ1-1,CANHAYGEAFF,TGTGCCAACCATGCATACGGGGAAGCTTTCTTT
NA,TRBV29-1,few,TRBJ1-3,CSAATGISGNTIYF,TGCAGCGCCGCAACGGGGATCTCTGGAAACACCATATATTTT
NA,TRBV20-1,many,TRBJ1-1,CSALNRGGEAFF,TGCAGTGCCCTGAACCGGGGCGGTGAAGCTTTCTTT
NA,TRBV19,few,TRBJ2-1,CASKRGSGSSYNEQFF,TGTGCCAGTAAAAGGGGTAGCGGTAGCTCCTACAATGAGCAGTTCTTC